This T cell receptor (beta chain) originates from a study of shared clonotypes between healthy human individuals (TCRdb year 2020). At the level of the whole study: A couple of women and a few men aged 18 to 49 years were included in the cohort. For each donor, CD4 naive and CD4 memory were each run on three plates, CD8 naive on two plates, and CD8 memory on one plate. To estimate repertoire size and how much clonotypes are shared between individuals, the study performed deep sequencing of blood TCR repertoires from a few healthy adults. Libraries were prepared and TCR repertoires were sequenced by different laboratories using diverse techniques, in order to increase sequencing depth and limit assay-specific biases. Each donor's leukapheresis produced roughly between roughly 0.85 and 10 billion PBMCs.

Using the deep immunoSEQ assay, multiplex PCR amplified TCR CDR3 regions from genomic DNA. Extracted genomic DNA from each cell subset was spread evenly across all wells of several immunoSEQ 96-well plates, with each plate serving as a replicate. For sorted subsets, 200 to 250 ng of genomic DNA, equivalent to 25,000 to 35,000 T cell genomes, went into each replicate PCR. Purified libraries were measured with a Qubit 3.0 fluorometer, size-checked on a Bioanalyzer 2100, and measured again with the KAPA Library Quantification kit. Each immunoSEQ 96-well plate was sequenced on its own single-read 150-cycle Illumina NextSeq 550 flow cell. The authors processed their data as follows. Because the immunoSEQ output included only junctional sequences and no quality scores, the filtering could not be the same as the filtering used for full-length reads. To assign V/J genes and CDR3, sequences were annotated against IMGT germline references using PyIR, a Python wrapper for IgBLAST v1.9. Reads were removed for weak V/J assignments (E-value above 1e-6), missing CDR3, stop codons, out-of-frame junctions, or ambiguous translated residues. V3J clonotypes were defined as sequences sharing an identical inferred V gene, J gene, and CDR3 amino acid sequence. Percentage overlap between repertoires was calculated by dividing the number of shared unique clonotypes by the size of the smaller repertoire. Three approaches were used to assess repertoire richness: RTK rarefaction, the Chao1 estimator, and Recon v2.1 estimates of unobserved clonotypes. Generation probabilities were computed with OLGA for all TCRbeta clonotypes obtained by the gDNA method from several donors. Drawn from immuneACCESS, this table holds only the in-frame rearrangements with V and J called that TCRdb kept. Clones are partly lost; checked studies trace under half to an unresolved V gene and leave the rest unexplained. That table is the source of V, J and clone size, and D and trimming were worked out from the DNA. The sample records approximately 180,000 clones, 90% to 95% of which are singletons. Together, the top ten hold 0.065% to 0.07% of the sample.

Overall study results and their limits: Higher generation probabilities were observed for clonotypes shared by all four sorted-subset donors than for non-shared clonotypes. Only blood was sampled, and tissue TCR repertoires likely differ from those in blood. Because the study included a small number of donors, the genetic and exposure-history diversity represented was limited. Pairwise subsampling indicated that sequencing depth was expected to affect the degree of clonotype sharing among donors. Rarefaction of sorted-subset datasets indicated incomplete sequencing despite the large sequencing depth. Naive subsets generally had larger estimated clonotype richness than memory subsets did. When four donors were compared, the shared fraction of clonotypes was about 5% for naive CD4, approximately 3.3% for naive CD8, 2% to 2.5% for memory CD4, and 0.35% to 0.4% for memory CD8.

A note on this clone: The specificity of this receptor is unknown. One end of the junction varies from germline; a read error may be responsible.

The donors were healthy, HIV-negative adults who had no recently reported acute infections or vaccinations. Every donor was a Caucasian adult living in Nashville, Tennessee, USA. CD4+ T cells were enriched by magnetic negative selection; naive cells were then positively selected on CD45RA, and the negative fraction formed the memory subset. Blood was collected by leukapheresis, and PBMCs were isolated by Ficoll-Histopaque density gradient centrifugation and then cryopreserved in liquid nitrogen vapor phase. Purity and quantity of every magnetically sorted T cell population were checked by analytical flow cytometry. From each sorted fraction, genomic DNA was isolated and quantified by UV absorbance on a Nanodrop 2000c. This TCR derives from a woman between 25 and 40 years old in good health. The sample comprised naive CD4+ T cells sorted from blood. What the cell subset or site label conveys for this sample: CD45RA+ positively selected.

The CDR3 is CASSRSSGGRGEAQYF. The sequenced DNA is TGTGCCAGCAGCAGGTCTAGCGGGGGGCGTGGAGAGGCCCAGTACTTC. The sequence links TRBV27 to TRBJ2-5, and 11 junctional nucleotides match TRBD2. The CDR3 runs 16 residues from the cysteine to the phenylalanine. This entry keeps only the CDR3 DNA: 48 bases, framed from base 1. The germline V gene (reference sequence) yields MNHEY for CDR1 and SMNVEV for CDR2.